The TCR beta chain described here comes from a study of cytomegalovirus exposure and HLA in healthy donors. The germline gives CDR1 GTSNPN, CDR2 SVGIG (reference sequence). The J segment lost 2 bases and the V segment lost 3 bases, leaving 6 bases of the junction unmatched. This CDR3 is built from 14 residues. PCR primers comprised 60 Vbeta and 13 Jbeta primers. Some clones are missing from TCRdb's copy, which holds only in-frame ones; the method was immunoSEQ multiplex PCR. Seen here are 100,000 to 150,000 clones, roughly 69% observed once, and the top ten hold 2.9%. The genes are TRBV30 and TRBJ1-1; 7 bases are a match to TRBD1. Sequenced input: PBMCs. The TCR was taken from a human donor in good health. The CDR3 nucleotides are TGTGCCTGGAGGCGGGACAGTTCCAACACTGAAGCTTTCTTT. Protein sequence: CAWRRDSSNTEAFF.